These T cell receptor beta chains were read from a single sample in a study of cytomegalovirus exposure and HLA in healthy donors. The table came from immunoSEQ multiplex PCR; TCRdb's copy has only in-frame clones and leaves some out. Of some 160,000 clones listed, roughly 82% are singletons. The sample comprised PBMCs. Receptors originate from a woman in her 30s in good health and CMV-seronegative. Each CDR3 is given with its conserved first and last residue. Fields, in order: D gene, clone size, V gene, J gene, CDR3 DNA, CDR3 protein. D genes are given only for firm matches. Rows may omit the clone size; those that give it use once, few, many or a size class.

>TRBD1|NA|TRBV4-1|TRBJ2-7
TGCGCCAGCAGCCAGAGACCGGGACAGGGGGCCGAAGAGCAGTACTTC
CASSQRPGQGAEEQYF
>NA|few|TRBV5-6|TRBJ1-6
TGTGCCAGCAGCAAGGGAGGTTGGTTTAGTTCACCCCTCCACTTT
CASSKGGWFSSPLHF
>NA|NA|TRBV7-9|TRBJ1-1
TGTGCCAGCACTTCGCAGGGCAGGGGATGGACTGAAGCTTTCTTT
CASTSQGRGWTEAFF
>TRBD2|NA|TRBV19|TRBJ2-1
TGTGCCAGTAGTAGTCTGGCTAGCGGCTACAATGAGCAGTTCTTC
CASSSLASGYNEQFF
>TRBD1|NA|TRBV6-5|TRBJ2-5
TGTGCCAGCAGCCTAGGACAGGGCCAAGAGACCCAGTACTTC
CASSLGQGQETQYF
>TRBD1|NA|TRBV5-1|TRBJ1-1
TGCGCCAGCAGACCCGGGACAGGGGGAATAAGGATTGACACTGAAGCTTTCTTT
CASRPGTGGIRIDTEAFF
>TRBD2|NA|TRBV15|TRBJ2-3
TGTGCCACCAGCAGCCCCTGGACTAGCGGAAGCACAGATACGCAGTATTTT
CATSSPWTSGSTDTQYF
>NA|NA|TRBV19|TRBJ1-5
TGTGCCAGTAGTACTCTCCTTCTTAGCAATCAGCCCCAGCATTTT
CASSTLLLSNQPQHF
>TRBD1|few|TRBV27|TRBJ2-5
TGTGCCAGCAGTCTCCGGGGACAGGGCGGTGAGACCCAGTACTTC
CASSLRGQGGETQYF
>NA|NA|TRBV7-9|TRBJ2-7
TGTGCCAGCAGCTTAGAGGCAGGGACCTACGAGCAGTACTTC
CASSLEAGTYEQYF
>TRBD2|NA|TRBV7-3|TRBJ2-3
TGTGCCAGCAGCTTAAGGGCTAGCGGCCTCGATACGCAGTATTTT
CASSLRASGLDTQYF
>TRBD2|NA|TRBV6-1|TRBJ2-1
TGTGCCAGCAAAAAAGCGGGGGGCCCCTACAATGAGCAGTTCTTC
CASKKAGGPYNEQFF
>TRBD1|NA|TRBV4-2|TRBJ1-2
TGTGCCAGCAGCCCGGGCACAGGGGGCGCGAGTGGCTACCCCTTC
CASSPGTGGASGYPF
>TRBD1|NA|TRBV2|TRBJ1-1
TGTGCCAGCAGTTCGGACAGGGGCACTGAAGCTTTCTTT
CASSSDRGTEAFF
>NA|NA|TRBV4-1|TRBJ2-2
TGCGCCAGCAGCCCATCTATGCAGGACCCGGGGACCGGGGAGCTGTTTTTT
CASSPSMQDPGTGELFF
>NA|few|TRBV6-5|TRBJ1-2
TGTGCCAGCAGTATACTGGATAGCGGAGGCTACACCTTC
CASSILDSGGYTF
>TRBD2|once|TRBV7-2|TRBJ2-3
TGTGCCAGCAGCTGGGCGGGAGCAACAGATACGCAGTATTTT
CASSWAGATDTQYF
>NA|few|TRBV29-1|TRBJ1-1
TGCAGCGTTGGAGGGCCGAACACTGAAGCTTTCTTT
CSVGGPNTEAFF
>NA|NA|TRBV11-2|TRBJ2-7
TGTGCCAGCAGACGACGATCAGGGAACTCCTACGAGCAGTACTTC
CASRRRSGNSYEQYF
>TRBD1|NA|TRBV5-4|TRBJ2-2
TGTGCCAGCAGGACAGGGGGCAAGTACACCGGGGAGCTGTTTTTT
CASRTGGKYTGELFF
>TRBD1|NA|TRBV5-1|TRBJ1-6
TGCGCCAGCAGCTTAGAGGGCACGGGACAGGGCTGGTCACCCCTCCACTTT
CASSLEGTGQGWSPLHF
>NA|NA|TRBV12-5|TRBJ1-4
TGTGCTAGTGGGCCCGGGAGGGCCTACGAAAAACTGTTTTTT
CASGPGRAYEKLFF
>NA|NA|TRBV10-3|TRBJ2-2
TGTGCCATCAGTGATTATACCGGGGAGCTGTTTTTT
CAISDYTGELFF
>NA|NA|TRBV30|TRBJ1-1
TGTGCCTGGCAGGCTAGGGGGAACACTGAAGCTTTCTTT
CAWQARGNTEAFF
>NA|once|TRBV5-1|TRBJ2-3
TGCGCCAGCAGCTTGGGACCGGGACTTAGCACAGATACGCAGTATTTT
CASSLGPGLSTDTQYF
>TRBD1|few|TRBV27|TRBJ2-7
TGTGCCAGCAGTTTCGGTGCGGGACAGGGTCGTGGGGAGCAGTACTTC
CASSFGAGQGRGEQYF
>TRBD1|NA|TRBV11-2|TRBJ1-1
TGTGCCAGCAGCCCTAACAGGGGAACTGAAGCTTTCTTT
CASSPNRGTEAFF
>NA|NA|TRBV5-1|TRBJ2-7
TGCGCCAGCAGCTTGAGGGGGTTCGGTCCCTACGAGCAGTACTTC
CASSLRGFGPYEQYF
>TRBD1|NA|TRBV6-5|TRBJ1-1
TGTGCCAGCAGTTACGAACAGGGGGACACTGAAGCTTTCTTT
CASSYEQGDTEAFF
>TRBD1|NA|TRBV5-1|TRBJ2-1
TGCGCCAGCAGGGGGACAGGGATGGGTAATGAGCAGTTCTTC
CASRGTGMGNEQFF
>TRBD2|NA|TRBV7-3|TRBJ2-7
TGTGCCAGCAGCGAACTAGCGGTTTACTCCTACGAGCAGTACTTC
CASSELAVYSYEQYF
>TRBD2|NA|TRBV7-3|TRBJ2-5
TGTGCCAGCAGCTTGTATAGGACTAGCTTCGAGACCCAGTACTTC
CASSLYRTSFETQYF
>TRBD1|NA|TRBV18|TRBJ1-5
TGTGCCAGCTCACCGACGGGACAGGGGGCGTTTAATCAGCCCCAGCATTTT
CASSPTGQGAFNQPQHF
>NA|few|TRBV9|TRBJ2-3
TGTGCCAGCAGCGTAGTGGGACTTGGAGATACGCAGTATTTT
CASSVVGLGDTQYF
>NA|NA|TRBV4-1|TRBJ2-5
TGCGCCAGCAGCCAAGATAGGACAGCCCAAGAGACCCAGTACTTC
CASSQDRTAQETQYF
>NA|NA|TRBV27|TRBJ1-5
TGTGCCAGCAGTCCCATTTGGGGCGGAGTTAGCAATCAGCCCCAGCATTTT
CASSPIWGGVSNQPQHF
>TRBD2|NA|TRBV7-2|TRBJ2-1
TGTGCCAGCAGCCCGCAGACTAGCGGCTACAATGAGCAGTTCTTC
CASSPQTSGYNEQFF
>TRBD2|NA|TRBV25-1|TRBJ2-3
TGTGCCAGCAGTGAATTCGCTAGCGGGGGGGCCAAGGATACGCAGTATTTT
CASSEFASGGAKDTQYF
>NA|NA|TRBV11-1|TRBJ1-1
TGTGCCAGCAGCTTCGACGCAACAGGGTTGAACACTGAAGCTTTCTTT
CASSFDATGLNTEAFF